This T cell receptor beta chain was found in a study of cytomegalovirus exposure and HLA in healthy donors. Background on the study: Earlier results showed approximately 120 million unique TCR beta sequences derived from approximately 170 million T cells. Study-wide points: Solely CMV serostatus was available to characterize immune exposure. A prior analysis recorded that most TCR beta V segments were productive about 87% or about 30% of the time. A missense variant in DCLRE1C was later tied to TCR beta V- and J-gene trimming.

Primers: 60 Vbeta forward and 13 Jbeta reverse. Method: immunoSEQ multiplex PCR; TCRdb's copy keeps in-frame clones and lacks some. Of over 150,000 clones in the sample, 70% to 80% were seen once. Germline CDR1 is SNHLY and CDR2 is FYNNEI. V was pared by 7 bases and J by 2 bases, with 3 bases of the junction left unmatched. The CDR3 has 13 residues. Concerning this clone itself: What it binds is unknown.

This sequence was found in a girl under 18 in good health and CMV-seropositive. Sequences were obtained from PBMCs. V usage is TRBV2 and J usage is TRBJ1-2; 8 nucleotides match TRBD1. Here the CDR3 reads CASNRQGNYGYTF. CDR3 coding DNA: TGTGCCAGCAATCGACAGGGGAACTATGGCTACACCTTC.